This T cell receptor beta chain was sequenced during a study of blood T cells in healthy people across ages. Every sample had a minimum of 6 million PBMCs isolated. The authors extracted at least 5 micrograms of total RNA per sample. The germline V gene encodes CDR1 SGHRS and CDR2 YFSETQ. CDR3 length: 14 amino acids. V lost 0 bases, J lost 1 base, and 8 bases lay in between. Through a sample-barcoded 5' primer and a J-beta primer mix, a second PCR was run for roughly 6 to 12 cycles. A template-switch adaptor containing 12 random nucleotides labeled each cDNA molecule. TCRdb analysed the 5' RACE reads with MiXCR anew, one entry per CDR3 protein. The table records 750,000 to 950,000 distinct CDR3 sequences, 53% of them present only once.

This rearrangement joins TRBV5-1 to TRBJ2-7, with D maybe TRBD2 (5 bases). The sequence was obtained from a man older than 75 in good health. The specimen was blood. CDR3 DNA: TGCGCCAGCAGCTTGGGAGGGAAGTCCTACGAGCAGTACTTC. Protein product: CASSLGGKSYEQYF.